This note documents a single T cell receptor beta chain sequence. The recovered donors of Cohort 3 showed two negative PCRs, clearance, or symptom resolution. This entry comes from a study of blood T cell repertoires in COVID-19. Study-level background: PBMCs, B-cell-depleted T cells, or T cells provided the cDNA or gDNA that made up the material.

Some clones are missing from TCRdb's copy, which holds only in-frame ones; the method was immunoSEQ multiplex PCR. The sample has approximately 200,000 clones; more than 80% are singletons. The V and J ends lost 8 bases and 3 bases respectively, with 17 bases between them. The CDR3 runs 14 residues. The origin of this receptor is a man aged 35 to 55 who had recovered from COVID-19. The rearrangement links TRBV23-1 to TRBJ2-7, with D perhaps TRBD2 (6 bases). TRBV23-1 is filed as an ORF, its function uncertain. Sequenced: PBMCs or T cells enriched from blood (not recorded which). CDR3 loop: CASPRGKESYEQYF. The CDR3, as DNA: TGCGCCAGCCCACGCGGGAAAGAGAGCTACGAGCAGTACTTC.